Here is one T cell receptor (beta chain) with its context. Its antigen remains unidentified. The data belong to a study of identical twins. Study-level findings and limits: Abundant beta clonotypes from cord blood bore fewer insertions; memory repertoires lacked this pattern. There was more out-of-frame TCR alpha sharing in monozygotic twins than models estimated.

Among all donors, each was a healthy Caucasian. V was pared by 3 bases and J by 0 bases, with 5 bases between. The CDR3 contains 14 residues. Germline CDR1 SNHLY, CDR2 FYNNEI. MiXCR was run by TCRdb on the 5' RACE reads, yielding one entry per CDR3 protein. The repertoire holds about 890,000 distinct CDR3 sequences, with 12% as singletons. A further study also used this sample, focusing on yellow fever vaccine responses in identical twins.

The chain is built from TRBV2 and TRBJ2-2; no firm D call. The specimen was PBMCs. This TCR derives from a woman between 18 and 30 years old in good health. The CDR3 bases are TGTGCCAGCAGTGATCAAACGAACACCGGGGAGCTGTTTTTT. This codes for CASSDQTNTGELFF. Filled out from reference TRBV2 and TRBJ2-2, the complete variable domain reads EPEVTQTPSHQVTQMGQEVILRCVPISNHLYFYWYRQILGQKVEFLVSFYNNEISEKSEIFDDQFSVERPDGSNFTLKIRSTKLEDSAMYFCASSDQTNTGELFFGEGSRLTVL.